A single sample gave rise to the 20 T cell receptor beta chains below, sequenced in a study of identical twins. Each CDR3 protein gets one entry after TCRdb re-called the 5' RACE reads with MiXCR. The sample carries under 300,000 distinct CDR3 sequences, more than 13% recorded once. The sample taken for sequencing was memory (CD45RO+) T cells sorted from blood. The origin of the receptors is a woman younger than 35 in good health.

This clonotype was seen ten or more times. The chain combines TRBV10-3 with TRBJ2-7; weak D call: TRBD2 (6 bases). The CDR3 is made up of 13 amino acids. Trimming took off 4 bases at V and 2 bases at J, with 9 bases between the two ends. Per germline, CDR1 ENHRY and CDR2 SYGVKD. The CDR3 bases are TGTGCCATCAGTGGCGGGACGACCTACGAGCAGTACTTC. Translation gives CAISGGTTYEQYF.

In this sample, this clonotype turned up many times. V and J are TRBV20-1 and TRBJ1-4; TRBD1 agrees at 11 bases. The CDR3 length is 14 residues. J gave up 8 bases and V 6 bases, and 8 bases lay outside the gene matches. Germline V CDR1 and CDR2: DFQATT, SNEGSKA (reference sequence). DNA for the CDR3: TGCAGTGCCAACGGACAGGGGGCTTGGGAAAAACTGTTTTTT. It is translated as CSANGQGAWEKLFF.

This clonotype was seen only a few times. V and J are TRBV7-3 and TRBJ2-2; possibly TRBD1 for D (5 bases). Germline assignment: CDR1 SGHTA and CDR2 FQGTGA. The CDR3 length is 15 residues. The V end was cut by 2 bases, the J end by 2 bases, with 9 bases between. In nucleotides, the CDR3 is TGTGCCAGCAGCTTAGTCAGGGAAAACACCGGGGAGCTGTTTTTT. Its protein is CASSLVRENTGELFF.

In this sample, this clonotype turned up a few times. The V and J genes are TRBV18 and TRBJ2-4; 7 nucleotides line up with TRBD1. V trimming: 6 bases; J trimming: 6 bases; junction bases outside the gene matches: 8. Germline values: CDR1 KGHSH, CDR2 LQKENI. This CDR3 has 14 amino acids. CDR3 sequence reads: CASSQGQDANIQYF. The CDR3 bases are TGTGCCAGCTCCCAAGGACAGGATGCAAACATTCAGTACTTC.

The rearrangement links TRBV3-1 to TRBJ2-3; TRBD2 might be the D (6 bases). The germline V gene encodes CDR1 LGHDT and CDR2 YNNKEL (reference sequence). The CDR3 is made up of 18 amino acids. The ends were cut back, 11 bases at V and 0 bases at J, with 27 bases in the middle. Here the CDR3 DNA reads TGTGCCTTCAGTTTTTATGGCGACGGGAGACCAAGCACAGATACGCAGTATTTT. Its translation: CAFSFYGDGRPSTDTQYF.

This clonotype was observed at least ten times. The chain employs TRBV7-6 and TRBJ2-5, with 9 bases lining up with TRBD2. The V gene's germline CDR1 is SGHVS and CDR2 FNYEAQ. The CDR3 is made up of 15 amino acids. The J segment lost 5 bases and the V segment lost 5 bases, leaving 9 bases of the junction unmatched. The DNA for the CDR3 is TGTGCCAGCAGCCTAAGCGGGAGGCCGAGGGAGACCCAGTACTTC. Translated, it gives CASSLSGRPRETQYF.

This clonotype was seen a handful of times. This chain uses TRBV5-6 with TRBJ2-3; the match to TRBD2 covers 11 bases. The trim removed 6 bases at V and 5 bases at J, leaving 8 bases unmatched. Germline CDR1 is SGHDT and CDR2 is YYEEEE. The CDR3 sequence is 15 residues long. CDR3 region: CASTELAGARDTQYF. The CDR3 DNA reads as TGTGCCAGCACCGAACTAGCGGGGGCCCGAGATACGCAGTATTTT.

In this sample, this clonotype turned up a few times. The J gene is TRBJ1-2, the V gene TRBV12-3 or TRBV12-4, with TRBD1 as a possible D gene (5 bases). This CDR3 is built from 14 residues. Between the trimmed V and J ends, which lost 5 bases and 4 bases, there was a span of 14 bases. CDR3 amino acids: CASSPRTHIYGYTF. In nucleotides, the CDR3 is TGTGCCAGCAGTCCAAGGACACATATCTATGGCTACACCTTC.

The chain is built from TRBV18 and TRBJ2-5; possibly TRBD1 for D (5 bases). Germline V CDR1 and CDR2: KGHSH, LQKENI. This CDR3 contains 14 residues. V was shortened by 3 bases and J by 4 bases, with 12 bases between the two germline ends. CDR3: CASSPVDRGETQYF. For the CDR3, the DNA is TGTGCCAGCTCACCGGTCGACAGAGGAGAGACCCAGTACTTC.

For this clonotype: One junction end disagrees with the germline gene, perhaps due to a read error. The rearrangement joins TRBV12-3 or TRBV12-4 to TRBJ2-1; 10 nucleotides align to TRBD2. The CDR3 is 18 amino acids. DNA for the CDR3: TGTACCAGCAGTTTTGGGAGTTGGACTAGCGGCTCCTACAATGAGCAGTTCTTC. This translates into CTSSFGSWTSGSYNEQFF.

There are a few counts of this clonotype. V and J are TRBV24-1 and TRBJ2-1; the D gene could be TRBD1 or TRBD2 (5 bases each). CDR3 length: 18 residues. Trimming removed 5 bases at V and 0 bases at J, with 19 bases between. The germline CDR1 and CDR2 sequences are KGHDR and SFDVKD. In nucleotides, the CDR3 is TGTGCCACCAGTGTCTACGCTGAGGGGACGAGCTCCTACAATGAGCAGTTCTTC. Encoded protein: CATSVYAEGTSSYNEQFF.

This clonotype has only a few counts. The V call is TRBV28, the J call TRBJ2-7, with D perhaps given as TRBD1 or TRBD2 (5 bases each). CDR3 size: 15 residues. With 3 bases removed from V and 0 bases from J, the gap between germline ends came to 12 bases. Per germline, CDR1 MDHEN and CDR2 SYDVKM. The CDR3 DNA reads as TGTGCCAGCAGTTTTCACGGGACCTCCTCCTACGAGCAGTACTTC. Its translation is CASSFHGTSSYEQYF.

The J gene is TRBJ2-5, the V gene TRBV10-3, with D tentatively TRBD1 or TRBD2 (6 bases each). Trimming removed 10 bases from V and 1 base from J, with 13 bases in between. The CDR3 runs to 13 residues. Germline loops: CDR1 ENHRY, CDR2 SYGVKD. The DNA of the CDR3 is TGTGCCACCACGGGGGCCACCCAAGAGACCCAGTACTTC. This sequence encodes CATTGATQETQYF.

The chain combines TRBV12-3 or TRBV12-4 with TRBJ2-7, with D possibly matching TRBD2 (5 bases). CDR3 size: 14 residues. Between the trimmed V and J ends, which lost 7 bases and 0 bases, there was a span of 13 bases. The chain's CDR3 is CASNKDSGSYEQYF. The CDR3 DNA sequence: TGTGCCAGCAATAAGGACTCCGGCTCCTACGAGCAGTACTTC.

This clonotype has a handful of counts. The rearrangement uses TRBV7-2 and TRBJ2-3; D is possibly TRBD1 (6 bases). Germline lookup yields CDR1 SGHTA and CDR2 FQGNSA. Trimming cost V 3 bases and J 5 bases, with 12 bases left between them. The CDR3 loop spans 14 amino acids. The CDR3 sequence: CASSFRGREDTQYF. The CDR3 nucleotides are TGTGCCAGCAGCTTCAGGGGAAGGGAAGATACGCAGTATTTT.

The chain employs TRBV11-2 and TRBJ2-2; 9 nucleotides line up with TRBD1. The V gene's germline CDR1 is SGHAT and CDR2 FQNNGV. The CDR3 length is 16 residues. The V gene end was trimmed by 1 base and the J gene end by 6 bases; junction bases not matched to a gene: 6. CDR3: CASSLAFGTGSGELFF. The CDR3 DNA is TGTGCCAGCAGCTTAGCCTTCGGGACAGGGTCCGGGGAGCTGTTTTTT.

This clonotype turned up a few times. J is TRBJ2-1 and V is TRBV24-1; TRBD2 matches at 7 bases. The CDR3 covers 17 residues. J lost 8 bases, V lost 4 bases, and 16 bases had no gene match. Per the germline V gene, CDR1 is KGHDR and CDR2 is SFDVKD. The CDR3 is CATSERGTGASLYEQFF. Here the CDR3 DNA reads TGTGCCACCAGTGAGCGGGGGACCGGGGCGAGTCTCTATGAGCAGTTCTTC.

The chain has TRBV29-1 and TRBJ2-1, with TRBD2 matching 8 bases. The trim removed 3 bases at V and 4 bases at J, leaving 5 bases unmatched. CDR3 size: 14 residues. Germline CDR1 SQVTM, CDR2 ANQGSEA. The CDR3 is CSVDTSGAYNEQFF. CDR3 nucleotides: TGCAGCGTTGATACTAGCGGCGCGTACAATGAGCAGTTCTTC.

The V and J genes are TRBV11-2 and TRBJ2-7; 7 nucleotides match TRBD2. This CDR3 region has 14 residues. V was clipped by 3 bases and J by 2 bases; unmatched bases: 4. Germline V lookup: CDR1 SGHAT, CDR2 FQNNGV. The CDR3: CASSFRDYAYEQYF. CDR3 DNA: TGTGCCAGCAGCTTCCGGGACTACGCCTACGAGCAGTACTTC.

This chain uses TRBV7-2 with TRBJ1-1; D unclear. Germline-derived CDR1 and CDR2 are SGHTA and FQGNSA. The V end lost 5 bases, the J end lost 3 bases, and 13 bases lay between the germline ends. The CDR3 sequence is 14 residues long. The CDR3 loop is CASSQQAGYTEAFF. In nucleotides, the CDR3 is TGTGCCAGCAGCCAGCAGGCGGGATACACTGAAGCTTTCTTT.